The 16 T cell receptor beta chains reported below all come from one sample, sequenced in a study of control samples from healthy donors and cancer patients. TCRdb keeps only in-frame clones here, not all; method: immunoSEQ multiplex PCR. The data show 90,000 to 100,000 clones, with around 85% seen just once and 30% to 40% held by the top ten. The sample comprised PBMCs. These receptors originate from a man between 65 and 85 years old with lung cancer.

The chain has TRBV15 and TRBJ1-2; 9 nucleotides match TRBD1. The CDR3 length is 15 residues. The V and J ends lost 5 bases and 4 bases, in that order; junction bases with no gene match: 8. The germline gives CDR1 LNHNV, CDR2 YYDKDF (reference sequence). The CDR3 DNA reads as TGTGCCACCAGCCCGGGACAGGGAGGCCTCTATGGCTACACCTTC. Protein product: CATSPGQGGLYGYTF.

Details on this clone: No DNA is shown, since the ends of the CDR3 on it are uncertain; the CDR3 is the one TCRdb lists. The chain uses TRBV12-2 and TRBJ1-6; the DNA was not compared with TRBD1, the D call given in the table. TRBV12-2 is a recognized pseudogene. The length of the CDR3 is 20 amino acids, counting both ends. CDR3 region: CASRLALQGTVGRGNSPLHF.

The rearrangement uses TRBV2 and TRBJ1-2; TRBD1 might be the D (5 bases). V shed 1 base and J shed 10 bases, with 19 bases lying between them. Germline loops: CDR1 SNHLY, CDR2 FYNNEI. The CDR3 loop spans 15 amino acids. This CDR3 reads CASSEGWTSINYYTF. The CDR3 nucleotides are TGTGCCAGCAGTGAAGGTTGGACATCCATCAATTACTACACCTTC.

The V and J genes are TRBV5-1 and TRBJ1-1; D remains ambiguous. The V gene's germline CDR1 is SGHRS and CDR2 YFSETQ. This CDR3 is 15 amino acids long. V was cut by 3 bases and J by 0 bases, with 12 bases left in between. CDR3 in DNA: TGCGCCAGCAGCTCCCGGGGAGGTCTGAACACTGAAGCTTTCTTT. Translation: CASSSRGGLNTEAFF.

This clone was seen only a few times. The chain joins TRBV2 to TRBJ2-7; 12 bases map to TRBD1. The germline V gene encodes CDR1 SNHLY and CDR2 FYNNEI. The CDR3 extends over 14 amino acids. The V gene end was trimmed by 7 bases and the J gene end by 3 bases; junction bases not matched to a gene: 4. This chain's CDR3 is CASMGTGGYYEQYF. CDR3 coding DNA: TGTGCCAGCATGGGGACAGGGGGCTACTACGAGCAGTACTTC.

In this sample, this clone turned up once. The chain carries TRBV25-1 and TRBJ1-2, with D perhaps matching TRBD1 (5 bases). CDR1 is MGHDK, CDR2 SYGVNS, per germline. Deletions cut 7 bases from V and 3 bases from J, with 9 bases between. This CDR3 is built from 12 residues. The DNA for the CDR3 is TGTGCCAGCATGAGGGGCGACTATGGCTACACCTTC. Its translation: CASMRGDYGYTF.

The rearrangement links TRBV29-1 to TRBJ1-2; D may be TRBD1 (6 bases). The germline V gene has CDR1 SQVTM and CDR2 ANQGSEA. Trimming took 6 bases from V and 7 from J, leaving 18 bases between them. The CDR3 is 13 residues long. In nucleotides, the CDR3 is TGCAGCGTCCCGGGGAACACAGGGTTTGGCTACACCTTC. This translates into CSVPGNTGFGYTF.

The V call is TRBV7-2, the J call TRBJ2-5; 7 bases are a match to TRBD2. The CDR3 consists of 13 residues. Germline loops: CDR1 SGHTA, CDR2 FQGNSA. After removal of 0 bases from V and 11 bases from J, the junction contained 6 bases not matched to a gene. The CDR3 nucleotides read TGTGCCAGCAGCTTAGCCGGGAGGTACGGGCAGTACTTC. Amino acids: CASSLAGRYGQYF.

CDR3 residues: CASSEDRGQYGYTF. The CDR3 DNA follows: TGTGCCAGCAGCGAGGACAGGGGACAGTATGGCTACACCTTC. The rearrangement links TRBV5-4 to TRBJ1-2; 9 bases align to TRBD1. In germline, CDR1 is SGHNT, CDR2 YYREEE (reference sequence). V lost 4 bases, J lost 5 bases, and 6 bases stayed unmatched. The CDR3 consists of 14 residues.

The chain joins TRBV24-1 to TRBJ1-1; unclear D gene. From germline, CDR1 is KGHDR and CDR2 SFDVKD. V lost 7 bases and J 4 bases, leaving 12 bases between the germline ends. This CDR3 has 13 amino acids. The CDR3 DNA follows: TGTGCCACCAGGGATGTAAAAGGCACTGAAGCTTTCTTT. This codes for CATRDVKGTEAFF.

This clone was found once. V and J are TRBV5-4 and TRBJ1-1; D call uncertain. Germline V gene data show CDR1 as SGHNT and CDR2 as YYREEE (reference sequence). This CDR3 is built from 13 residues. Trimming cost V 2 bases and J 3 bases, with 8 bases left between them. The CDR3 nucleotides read TGTGCCAGCAGCTTTGGGATTGACACTGAAGCTTTCTTT. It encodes CASSFGIDTEAFF.

The CDR3 DNA sequence: TGTGCCAGCAGCCAACTAGCGGGGGCCAACAATGAGCAGTTCTTC. Protein sequence: CASSQLAGANNEQFF. The chain uses TRBV6-4 and TRBJ2-1, with 11 bases aligning to TRBD2. This CDR3 contains 15 residues. Germline-derived CDR1 and CDR2 are MRHNA and SNTAGT. Trimming took 6 bases from V and 5 from J; bases not matched to a gene: 6.

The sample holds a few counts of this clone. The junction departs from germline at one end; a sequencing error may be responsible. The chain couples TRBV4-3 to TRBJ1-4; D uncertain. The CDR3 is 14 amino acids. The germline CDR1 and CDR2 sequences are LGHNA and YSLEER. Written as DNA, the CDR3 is TGCGCCAGCAGCCTTGGGCTTCCTTCGGGAAAAACTGTTTTT. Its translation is CASSLGLPSGKTVF.

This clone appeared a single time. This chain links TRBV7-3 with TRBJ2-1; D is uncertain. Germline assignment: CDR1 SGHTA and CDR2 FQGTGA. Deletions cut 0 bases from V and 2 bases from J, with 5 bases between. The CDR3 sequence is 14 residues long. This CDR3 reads CASSLTGTYNEQFF. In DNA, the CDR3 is TGTGCCAGCAGCTTAACTGGTACCTACAATGAGCAGTTCTTC.

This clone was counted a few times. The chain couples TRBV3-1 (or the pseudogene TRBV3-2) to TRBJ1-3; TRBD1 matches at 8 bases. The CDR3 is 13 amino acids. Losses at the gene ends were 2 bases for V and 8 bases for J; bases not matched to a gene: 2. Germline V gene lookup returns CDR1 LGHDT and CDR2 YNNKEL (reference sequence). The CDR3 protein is CASSQTRGHTIYF. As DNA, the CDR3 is TGTGCCAGCAGCCAAACCAGGGGGCACACCATATATTTT.

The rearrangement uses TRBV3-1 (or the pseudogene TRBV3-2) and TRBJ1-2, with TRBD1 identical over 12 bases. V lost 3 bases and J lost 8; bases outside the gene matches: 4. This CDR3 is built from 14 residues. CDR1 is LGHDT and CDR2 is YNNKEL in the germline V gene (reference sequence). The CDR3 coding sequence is TGTGCCAGCAGCCAGGGACAGGGGGCATTCGGCTACACCTTC. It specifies CASSQGQGAFGYTF.